This T cell receptor beta chain was sequenced for a study of cytomegalovirus exposure and HLA in healthy donors. This CDR3 contains 16 residues. The PCR was carried out with 60 Vbeta primers and 13 Jbeta primers. Authors' processing steps: Roughly 10 million shared chains were among some 75 million unique TCR beta chains counted in a later analysis. Method: immunoSEQ multiplex PCR; TCRdb's copy keeps in-frame clones and lacks some. V, J and clone size derive from that table, while D and trimming were established from the DNA sequence. The data show some 180,000 clones, roughly 13% seen once. General observations from the study: Later on, an analysis found that several of the most significant clusters appeared to be linked to common viral pathogens, which included parvovirus B19. In vitro checks showed that a few CMV-associated chains really do target CMV antigens.

A remark on this clone: Its antigen is not identified.

The specimen sequenced was PBMCs. The clonotype was recovered from a man aged 45-65 years in good health and CMV-seropositive. The chain recombines TRBV21-1 with TRBJ2-3; no check of the table's D call, TRBD2, against the DNA was made. TRBV21-1 is reported as a pseudogene. Written as DNA, the CDR3 is TGTGCCAGCAGCAATGGGGTAGCGGCTAGCACAGATACGCAGTATTTT. This translates into CASSNGVAASTDTQYF.